These T cell receptor beta chains were read from a single sample in a study of blood T cell repertoires in COVID-19. Some clones are missing from TCRdb's copy, which holds only in-frame ones; the method was immunoSEQ multiplex PCR. The sample shows about half a million clones, approximately 85% of them seen only once. The material sequenced was peripheral blood. The receptors were gathered from a human donor in a cohort sampled during active COVID-19. Each CDR3 is given with its conserved first and last residue. A D gene is named only where the DNA matches it firmly. Size is stated for part of the rows, as once, few or many counts, or as a class when the clone is expanded.

cdr3_length,clone_size,d_call,j_call,v_call,cdr3_nt,cdr3_aa
14,-,TRBD2,TRBJ2-7,TRBV7-9,TGTGCCAGCAGCTTAGCCGGACTAGTCGGCGAGCAGTACTTC,CASSLAGLVGEQYF
15,-,TRBD1,TRBJ2-7,TRBV6-5,TGTGCCAGCAGTTACAAGACAGGGTCCCCCTACGAGCAGTACTTC,CASSYKTGSPYEQYF
14,-,-,TRBJ2-1,TRBV3-1/TRBV3-2,TGTGCCAGCAGCCAAGGGGGGCCCAGCGGTAAGCAGTTCTTC,CASSQGGPSGKQFF
12,-,-,TRBJ2-1,TRBV30,TGTGCCTGGGAAACAGGGTTCAATGAGCAGTTCTTC,CAWETGFNEQFF
13,-,-,TRBJ2-7,TRBV12-3/TRBV12-4,TGTGCCAGCAGTTACCACAGGGATGACGAGCAGTACTTC,CASSYHRDDEQYF
17,-,TRBD1,TRBJ1-1,TRBV10-3,TGTGCCATCAGTGAGTCCAGGACAGGGATGATGAACACTGAAGCTTTCTTT,CAISESRTGMMNTEAFF
15,-,-,TRBJ2-7,TRBV6-1,TGTGCCAGCAGTGAAGCGCACAGGGTCTATGACGAGCAGTACTTC,CASSEAHRVYDEQYF
15,-,TRBD1,TRBJ1-2,TRBV6-5,TGTGCCAGCAGCCGCAGTTCCGGGACAGGGAATGGCTACACCTTC,CASSRSSGTGNGYTF
14,-,-,TRBJ2-7,TRBV19,TGTGCCAGTAGCCCCGGGGTGGCCACTTACGAGCAGTACTTC,CASSPGVATYEQYF
15,-,-,TRBJ2-7,TRBV19,TGTGCCAGTAGTATGCAGGGTCGTGGGGCCTACGAGCAGTACTTC,CASSMQGRGAYEQYF
13,-,TRBD1,TRBJ1-2,TRBV6-5,TGTGCCAGCACCATGGGACAGCATCATGGCTACACCTTC,CASTMGQHHGYTF
18,-,TRBD1,TRBJ1-5,TRBV4-1,TGCGCCAGCAGGAAAACTGGGACAGGGGGAGATAGCAATCAGCCCCAGCATTTT,CASRKTGTGGDSNQPQHF
16,-,-,TRBJ2-3,TRBV1,TGCACCAGCAGCCAAAGACTAGTTTGGGCCACAGATACGCAGTATTTT,CTSSQRLVWATDTQYF
12,-,-,TRBJ2-7,TRBV30,TGTGCCTGGAGTAGGACACCCTACGAGCAGTACTTC,CAWSRTPYEQYF
14,-,-,TRBJ2-7,TRBV27,TGTGCCAGCAGTTTACAGGGGCGAAACTACGAGCAGTACTTC,CASSLQGRNYEQYF
14,-,-,TRBJ1-2,TRBV6-5,TGTGCCAGCAGTACGACAGAATTTAACTATGGCTACACCTTC,CASSTTEFNYGYTF
15,-,-,TRBJ2-7,TRBV4-3,TGCGCCAGCAGCCAAGAGTTAGTGGGACTGTACGAGCAGTACTTC,CASSQELVGLYEQYF
14,-,TRBD2,TRBJ2-7,TRBV2,TGTGCCAGCAGACCGGGACTAGCGGGAGGTGAGCAGTACTTC,CASRPGLAGGEQYF
14,-,TRBD2,TRBJ2-1,TRBV3-1/TRBV3-2,TGTGCCAGCAGCCACCCCTGGGGGGGAAGTGAGCAGTTCTTC,CASSHPWGGSEQFF
17,few,TRBD1,TRBJ2-1,TRBV7-8,TGTGCCAGCAGCTCAATCCCCGGGACAGGACCTCACAATGAGCAGTTCTTC,CASSSIPGTGPHNEQFF
15,once,-,TRBJ2-7,TRBV6-6,TGTGCCAGCAGCTTACCCGGGGTTAGCTCCTACGAGCAGTACTTC,CASSLPGVSSYEQYF
15,-,-,TRBJ2-3,TRBV7-2,TGTGCCAGCAGCGTAGACTCTACCCGCACAGATACGCAGTATTTT,CASSVDSTRTDTQYF
14,many,-,TRBJ1-2,TRBV5-1,TGCGCCAGCAGCCCATCTCAGGTTAACTATGGCTACACCTTC,CASSPSQVNYGYTF
18,-,TRBD1,TRBJ1-1,TRBV28,TGTGCCATCATCAAAAAAGGGGGCGCGGTTGGATTTGTCGCTGAAGCTTTCTTT,CAIIKKGGAVGFVAEAFF
15,-,TRBD1,TRBJ2-7,TRBV6-5,TGTGCCAGCAGTTACTCTAAGACAGGGAGCTACGAGCAGTACTTC,CASSYSKTGSYEQYF
14,-,-,TRBJ1-1,TRBV5-1,TGCGCCAGCAGCTGGGGGGATAGGAACACTGAAGCTTTCTTT,CASSWGDRNTEAFF
15,-,-,TRBJ1-5,TRBV9,TGTGCCAGCAGCGTCCAGGGACTTAACAATCAGCCCCAGCATTTT,CASSVQGLNNQPQHF
14,-,-,TRBJ1-4,TRBV6-5,TGTGCCAGCAGTCGACACCTAACTAATGAAAAACTGTTTTTT,CASSRHLTNEKLFF
15,once,TRBD2,TRBJ2-1,TRBV6-5,TGTGCCAGCAAGCGGGGCGGGAGGCTCTACAATGAGCAGTTCTTC,CASKRGGRLYNEQFF
14,-,-,TRBJ2-1,TRBV9,TGTGCCAGCAGCCCCCGGACTTCTTACAATGAGCAGTTCTTC,CASSPRTSYNEQFF
14,-,-,TRBJ1-1,TRBV11-1,TGTGCCAGCAGCTCCACGCGGGGTGTTGGTGAAGCTTTCTTT,CASSSTRGVGEAFF
13,few,TRBD1,TRBJ2-3,TRBV9,TGTGCCAGCAGCGTAGGTGGGACAGTCCCTCCGTATTTT,CASSVGGTVPPYF
17,-,TRBD2,TRBJ2-2,TRBV11-2,TGTGCCAGCAGCTTAAAGAGACGGGAGGGCCGTTCTGGGGAGCTGTTTTTT,CASSLKRREGRSGELFF
12,-,-,TRBJ2-4,TRBV11-1,TGTGCCAGCAGCTTTCAGGGGAACATTCAGTACTTC,CASSFQGNIQYF
15,-,-,TRBJ1-1,TRBV15,TGTGCCACCAGCGCATGGGAGGGGACGAACACTGAAGCTTTCTTT,CATSAWEGTNTEAFF
17,once,TRBD2,TRBJ2-3,TRBV30,TGTGCCTGGAGGGGAAGGACTAGCGGGAGTTCACCGGATACGCAGTATTTT,CAWRGRTSGSSPDTQYF
12,-,-,TRBJ1-6,TRBV4-3,TGCGCCAGCAGCCAAGATCTGGGGCTCCTCCACTTT,CASSQDLGLLHF
11,-,-,TRBJ1-2,TRBV7-6,TGTGCCAGCAGCTTTCAGGGAGGCTACACCTTC,CASSFQGGYTF
17,once,TRBD2,TRBJ2-1,TRBV5-1,TGCGCCAGCAGATCTTTGAGGACTAGCGGGTTTTACAATGAGCAGTTCTTC,CASRSLRTSGFYNEQFF
15,-,-,TRBJ2-6,TRBV7-2,TGTGCCAGCAGCTTGGCGACTCCTGGGGCCAACGTCCTGACTTTC,CASSLATPGANVLTF
14,-,TRBD1,TRBJ2-5,TRBV5-1,TGCGCCAGCAGCCCTACAGGGGGCAGGGAGACCCAGTACTTC,CASSPTGGRETQYF
13,-,TRBD1,TRBJ1-2,TRBV2,TGTGCCCTCGGAGGGGGGACAGGGATGGGCTACACCTTC,CALGGGTGMGYTF
16,-,-,TRBJ2-1,TRBV19,TGTGCCAGTAGTATGGGGCCAGGGGCTGTTTACAATGAGCAGTTCTTC,CASSMGPGAVYNEQFF
16,once,TRBD2,TRBJ2-7,TRBV2,TGTGCCAGCAGTGAAGCGCTAGCGGGAAGAGGCTACGAGCAGTACTTC,CASSEALAGRGYEQYF
12,-,-,TRBJ1-2,TRBV19,TGTGCCAGTAGTAGGGAGGGCTATGGCTACACCTTC,CASSREGYGYTF
19,-,TRBD2,TRBJ2-3,TRBV5-1,TGCGCCAGCAGACTCGGACTAGCGGGAGGGCGACGAACCACAGATACGCAGTATTTT,CASRLGLAGGRRTTDTQYF
14,-,-,TRBJ2-5,TRBV28,TGTGCCAGCAGTCCCAAGCGGTTCCAAGAGACCCAGTACTTC,CASSPKRFQETQYF
16,-,TRBD2,TRBJ2-1,TRBV7-6,TGTGCCAGCAGCTTAGGGGTAGCGGGAGCGTACAATGAGCAGTTCTTC,CASSLGVAGAYNEQFF
16,once,TRBD2,TRBJ2-1,TRBV27,TGTGCCAGCAGTACTTCCTGGACTAGCGGGAGCGGTGAGCAGTTCTTC,CASSTSWTSGSGEQFF
15,-,-,TRBJ1-1,TRBV9,TGTGCCAGCAGCCCGCTGGGGGGTGGTAGGACTGAAGCTTTCTTT,CASSPLGGGRTEAFF
11,once,-,TRBJ1-3,TRBV25-1,TGTGCCAGCAGTGAAGGGCTCATCATATATTTT,CASSEGLIIYF
14,-,-,TRBJ1-1,TRBV27,TGTGCCAGCCGTCAGGACACTTCGAACACTGAAGCTTTCTTT,CASRQDTSNTEAFF
18,-,-,TRBJ1-5,TRBV18,TGTGCCAGCTCACCTTCTTCCAGGCCCCGTACGGGCAATCAGCCCCAGCATTTT,CASSPSSRPRTGNQPQHF